Listed below are T cell receptor beta chains from one sample, sequenced in a study of identical twins. TCRdb recomputed calls from the 5' RACE reads with MiXCR, one row per CDR3 protein. The sample carries some 690,000 distinct CDR3 sequences, about 20% recorded once. Separately, the same data were catalogued under a study of T cells expressing NK-cell markers.

The sample taken for sequencing was PBMCs. These receptors all stem from a woman between 18 and 30 years old in good health. Both conserved end residues are part of each CDR3. Fields, in order: CDR3 DNA, CDR3 protein, CDR3 length, V gene, clone size, J gene, D gene. The D gene is left open where the match is weak. Size values are once, few and many counts, or a class for expanded clones, and some rows have none.

DNA: TGTGCCATCAGTGAAGGGACTAGCCTCAAAGAGCAGTTCTTC
CDR3: CAISEGTSLKEQFF
length: 14
V: TRBV10-3
size: many
J: TRBJ2-1
D: TRBD2

DNA: TGTGCCAGCAGACAGGGTATGGGATACGAGCAGTACTTC
CDR3: CASRQGMGYEQYF
length: 13
V: TRBV3-1
size: few
J: TRBJ2-7
D: .

DNA: TGCAGCGTCTATACCGGGACAGGGAATCACGAGCAGTACTTC
CDR3: CSVYTGTGNHEQYF
length: 14
V: TRBV29-1
size: few
J: TRBJ2-7
D: TRBD1

DNA: TGTGCCAGCAGCTTTCGGTCTAGCGGGAGGTATCTTAACTTC
CDR3: CASSFRSSGRYLNF
length: 14
V: TRBV7-2
size: few
J: TRBJ2-7
D: TRBD2

DNA: TGCGCCAGCAGCTTGGTTGTCGGGAGTGATGAGCAGTTCTTC
CDR3: CASSLVVGSDEQFF
length: 14
V: TRBV5-1
size: .
J: TRBJ2-1
D: .

DNA: TGCGCCAGCAGCCAAGCCCTCCTAGCGGTAAAAGGGGATGAGCAGTTCTTC
CDR3: CASSQALLAVKGDEQFF
length: 17
V: TRBV4-3
size: many
J: TRBJ2-1
D: TRBD2

DNA: TGTGCCAGCAGCGCAGCGGGGGGGTACCAAGAGACCCAGTACTTC
CDR3: CASSAAGGYQETQYF
length: 15
V: TRBV9
size: once
J: TRBJ2-5
D: TRBD2

DNA: TGCGCCAGCAGCTTGAAGGGGACGGATGATGGCTACACCTTC
CDR3: CASSLKGTDDGYTF
length: 14
V: TRBV5-1
size: few
J: TRBJ1-2
D: .

DNA: TGTGCCAGCGGAGGGCTATACTCCTACAATGAGCAGTTCTTC
CDR3: CASGGLYSYNEQFF
length: 14
V: TRBV6-4
size: .
J: TRBJ2-1
D: .

DNA: TGCGCCAGCAGCTTGGTCACAGGGAAAGATACGCAGTATTTT
CDR3: CASSLVTGKDTQYF
length: 14
V: TRBV5-1
size: .
J: TRBJ2-3
D: .

DNA: TGCGCCAGCAGCGTGGGACACAATAATTCACCCCTCCACTTT
CDR3: CASSVGHNNSPLHF
length: 14
V: TRBV5-1
size: .
J: TRBJ1-6
D: .

DNA: TGTGCCATCAGTGAGTCAATGACTAGCGGGAACGAGCAGTACTTC
CDR3: CAISESMTSGNEQYF
length: 15
V: TRBV10-3
size: .
J: TRBJ2-7
D: TRBD2

DNA: TGTGCCAGCAGCGCCCGGGCTTCCTCCTACAATGAGCAGTTCTTC
CDR3: CASSARASSYNEQFF
length: 15
V: TRBV7-8
size: few
J: TRBJ2-1
D: .

DNA: TGTGCCAGCAGCTCACCCCGGGTGGGACAGATGAGCTCCTACAATGAGCAGTTCTTC
CDR3: CASSSPRVGQMSSYNEQFF
length: 19
V: TRBV7-3
size: .
J: TRBJ2-1
D: TRBD1

DNA: TGCGCCAGCAGCCAAGAAGCCGGGGCTGACTGGCGTTACGAGCAGTACTTC
CDR3: CASSQEAGADWRYEQYF
length: 17
V: TRBV4-3
size: few
J: TRBJ2-7
D: .

DNA: TGTGCCAGTAGTGAAGTGGGAGATACCGGGGAGCTGTTTTTT
CDR3: CASSEVGDTGELFF
length: 14
V: TRBV19
size: .
J: TRBJ2-2
D: .

DNA: TGTGCCAGCAGTCTCCTGCGAGGGAATGAGCAGTTCTTC
CDR3: CASSLLRGNEQFF
length: 13
V: TRBV12-3/TRBV12-4
size: many
J: TRBJ2-1
D: .

DNA: TGCAGTGCTAGTCAAACTAGCGAATCCTACAATGAGCAGTTCTTC
CDR3: CSASQTSESYNEQFF
length: 15
V: TRBV20-1
size: .
J: TRBJ2-1
D: TRBD2

DNA: TGTGCCAGCAGTTGGTTGAGAAACTATGGCTACACCTTC
CDR3: CASSWLRNYGYTF
length: 13
V: TRBV6-5
size: few
J: TRBJ1-2
D: .

DNA: TGCGCCAGCAGCTCAACGGGAGTGGAAACTGAAGCTTTCTTT
CDR3: CASSSTGVETEAFF
length: 14
V: TRBV5-1
size: .
J: TRBJ1-1
D: .

DNA: TGTGCCAGCGGAGAGCCGAACACCGGGGAGCTGTTTTTT
CDR3: CASGEPNTGELFF
length: 13
V: TRBV12-3/TRBV12-4
size: .
J: TRBJ2-2
D: .

DNA: TGCGCCAGCAGTCCGACAGGGGACGAGCAGTACTTC
CDR3: CASSPTGDEQYF
length: 12
V: TRBV18
size: many
J: TRBJ2-7
D: TRBD1

DNA: TGTGCCAGCAGTCCCCGACAGGGAGGGTCCCACGAGCAGTACTTC
CDR3: CASSPRQGGSHEQYF
length: 15
V: TRBV27
size: .
J: TRBJ2-7
D: .

DNA: TGCAGTGCCGTGGCTATAGATTATGAGCAGTTCTTC
CDR3: CSAVAIDYEQFF
length: 12
V: TRBV20-1
size: .
J: TRBJ2-1
D: .

DNA: TGCAGCGTTGCAGGGACGAACACTGAAGCTTTCTTT
CDR3: CSVAGTNTEAFF
length: 12
V: TRBV29-1
size: .
J: TRBJ1-1
D: .

DNA: TGTGCCAGCAGCCTTCCACCGGGATGGGGTGAAAAACTGTTTTTT
CDR3: CASSLPPGWGEKLFF
length: 15
V: TRBV5-5
size: .
J: TRBJ1-4
D: .

DNA: TGCAGTGCTAGAGTACCGGTTGGCTACACCTTC
CDR3: CSARVPVGYTF
length: 11
V: TRBV20-1
size: few
J: TRBJ1-2
D: .

DNA: TGCGCCAGCAGCTTGGATCCGATTTCCTACGAGCAGTACTTC
CDR3: CASSLDPISYEQYF
length: 14
V: TRBV5-1
size: .
J: TRBJ2-7
D: .

DNA: TGTGCCAGCAGCCCCGGCGCGCGGTCGACCGCTGAAGCTTTCTTT
CDR3: CASSPGARSTAEAFF
length: 15
V: TRBV5-5
size: .
J: TRBJ1-1
D: .

DNA: TGCGCCAGCAGCTTCGGGACAGGGGCAGCCAAAAACATTCAGTACTTC
CDR3: CASSFGTGAAKNIQYF
length: 16
V: TRBV5-1
size: .
J: TRBJ2-4
D: TRBD1

DNA: TGTGCCAGCAGCCTGTCAGGGACCCAGTACTTC
CDR3: CASSLSGTQYF
length: 11
V: TRBV12-3/TRBV12-4
size: many
J: TRBJ2-5
D: .

DNA: TGTGCCAGCAGGGACAGGAAGGGCTACGAGCAGTACTTC
CDR3: CASRDRKGYEQYF
length: 13
V: TRBV5-6
size: .
J: TRBJ2-7
D: TRBD1

DNA: TGTGCCAGCCGATCACTCGGGACTATAGTTTTTACCGGGGAGCTGTTTTTT
CDR3: CASRSLGTIVFTGELFF
length: 17
V: TRBV6-5
size: .
J: TRBJ2-2
D: TRBD2

DNA: TGCAGTGCCGATCGGGGGGGCACTAGCACAGATACGCAGTATTTT
CDR3: CSADRGGTSTDTQYF
length: 15
V: TRBV20-1
size: few
J: TRBJ2-3
D: TRBD2

DNA: TGTGCCATCAGTGAGCGTCAACTAGGGACGAACACCGGGGAGCTGTTTTTT
CDR3: CAISERQLGTNTGELFF
length: 17
V: TRBV10-3
size: few
J: TRBJ2-2
D: .

DNA: TGCAGTGCACCCCTGATCACAGATACGCAGTATTTT
CDR3: CSAPLITDTQYF
length: 12
V: TRBV20-1
size: .
J: TRBJ2-3
D: .

DNA: TGTGCCAGTAGTAGACCGGGACAGCTCTCTGGGGCCAACGTCCTGACTTTC
CDR3: CASSRPGQLSGANVLTF
length: 17
V: TRBV19
size: .
J: TRBJ2-6
D: TRBD1

DNA: TGTGCCACCACAGGTGAAGGAGGCGACGAGCAGTACTTC
CDR3: CATTGEGGDEQYF
length: 13
V: TRBV6-1
size: few
J: TRBJ2-7
D: .

DNA: TGTGCCAGCAGTCGCCAGGGAGACACAGATACGCAGTATTTT
CDR3: CASSRQGDTDTQYF
length: 14
V: TRBV6-1
size: many
J: TRBJ2-3
D: .

DNA: TGTGCCAGCTCACCTTCGGGACGGATACAAGAGACCCAGTACTTC
CDR3: CASSPSGRIQETQYF
length: 15
V: TRBV18
size: few
J: TRBJ2-5
D: .

DNA: TGTGCCAGCCGAGGGGGGCCCGTGGTTTACGAGCAGTACTTC
CDR3: CASRGGPVVYEQYF
length: 14
V: TRBV7-2
size: .
J: TRBJ2-7
D: .

DNA: TGTGCCACCAGCAGAGATACTAGCGGGGGGGCGTTGGAGACCCAGTACTTC
CDR3: CATSRDTSGGALETQYF
length: 17
V: TRBV15
size: .
J: TRBJ2-5
D: TRBD2

DNA: TGTGCCAGCAGCTTCTCCTATAATTCACCCCTCCACTTT
CDR3: CASSFSYNSPLHF
length: 13
V: TRBV7-3
size: few
J: TRBJ1-6
D: .

DNA: TGCAGCGTAGAAAGGGACAGGGGGAACGAGCAGTACTTC
CDR3: CSVERDRGNEQYF
length: 13
V: TRBV29-1
size: many
J: TRBJ2-7
D: TRBD1

DNA: TGCAGTGCGGACGTGACAGGGACCCAAGAGACCCAGTACTTC
CDR3: CSADVTGTQETQYF
length: 14
V: TRBV20-1
size: .
J: TRBJ2-5
D: TRBD1

DNA: TGTGCCAGCAGTTACACCCAGCCTAGCACAGATACGCAGTATTTT
CDR3: CASSYTQPSTDTQYF
length: 15
V: TRBV6-5
size: few
J: TRBJ2-3
D: .

DNA: TGTGCCAGCAGCGTTCAAGGAGAGGATGAGCAGTTCTTC
CDR3: CASSVQGEDEQFF
length: 13
V: TRBV9
size: few
J: TRBJ2-1
D: .

DNA: TGCAGTGCTAGAGGTCAGGGGAATGGCTACACCTTC
CDR3: CSARGQGNGYTF
length: 12
V: TRBV20-1
size: few
J: TRBJ1-2
D: .

DNA: TGTGCCAGCAGCTTCTCCTACGAGCAGTACTTC
CDR3: CASSFSYEQYF
length: 11
V: TRBV12-3/TRBV12-4
size: many
J: TRBJ2-7
D: .

DNA: TGCAGTGCTCCTTCGGCTAGCGGGACAGATACGCAGTATTTT
CDR3: CSAPSASGTDTQYF
length: 14
V: TRBV20-1
size: few
J: TRBJ2-3
D: TRBD2

DNA: TGCAGTGCTGGGCAAGGGGTTAGCACAGATACGCAGTATTTT
CDR3: CSAGQGVSTDTQYF
length: 14
V: TRBV20-1
size: .
J: TRBJ2-3
D: .

DNA: TGTGCCAGCAGTCCCGACAGGGGGGACTATGGCTACACCTTC
CDR3: CASSPDRGDYGYTF
length: 14
V: TRBV7-6
size: few
J: TRBJ1-2
D: TRBD1

DNA: TGCAGTGCATCAGGGTTGGAAGAGCAGTACTTC
CDR3: CSASGLEEQYF
length: 11
V: TRBV20-1
size: .
J: TRBJ2-7
D: .

DNA: TGTGCCAGCAGCACAGGTAGCGGACAGGGCCTGAAAAACATTCAGTACTTC
CDR3: CASSTGSGQGLKNIQYF
length: 17
V: TRBV7-2
size: few
J: TRBJ2-4
D: TRBD1

DNA: TGCAGTGCTAGGGTGCGCCCCGGGGAGCTGTTTTTT
CDR3: CSARVRPGELFF
length: 12
V: TRBV20-1
size: few
J: TRBJ2-2
D: .

DNA: TGTGCCATCGGGTCTAGCGGGAGTGATGAGCAGTTCTTC
CDR3: CAIGSSGSDEQFF
length: 13
V: TRBV10-3
size: .
J: TRBJ2-1
D: TRBD2

DNA: TGCAGTGCCCTCTTCGGTGAAGAGACCCAGTACTTC
CDR3: CSALFGEETQYF
length: 12
V: TRBV20-1
size: many
J: TRBJ2-5
D: .